These 27 T cell receptor beta chains came from one sample sequenced in a study (dated by TCRdb to about 2015). Preparation of the library involved 5' RACE. TCRdb records Illumina MiSeq as the sequencer. The public reads were run again by TCRdb, first through fastp at Q25 and then through MiXCR, and only productive beta chains were kept. Entries are consolidated by CDR3 protein sequence, retaining the most common genes and DNA. This sample is represented by about 64,000 distinct CDR3 sequences; around a fifth of them were singletons. Together, the top ten hold 2.5% to 3.5% of the sample. The material sequenced was memory CD4+ T cells sorted from a lymph node. The cell subset or site label corresponds to: memory CD4+ T cells, CD4+CD45RO+CD25-. All receptors derive from a female donor with breast cancer.

This clonotype was seen at least ten times. The J gene is TRBJ2-5, the V gene TRBV6-6, with 11 bases lining up with TRBD2. The germline CDR1 and CDR2 sequences are MNHNY and SVGAGI (reference sequence). CDR3 length equals 16 residues. J gave up 4 bases and V 8 bases, and 12 bases lay outside the gene matches. CDR3 bases: TGTGCCAGCCGCCAACCCGTCGGACTAGCGGGAGAGACCCAGTACTTC. Translation: CASRQPVGLAGETQYF.

This chain connects TRBV19 to TRBJ2-5; 7 bases align to TRBD2. Germline values: CDR1 LNHDA, CDR2 SQIVND (reference sequence). CDR3 size: 15 residues. V shed 3 bases and J 5 bases; nucleotides not matched to a gene: 9. CDR3 DNA sequence: TGTGCCAGTAGTATGGGTAGGGAGGGCCGCGAGACCCAGTACTTC. It yields the protein CASSMGREGRETQYF.

This clonotype was observed at least ten times. The rearrangement links TRBV5-1 to TRBJ2-1; D tentatively reads TRBD1 or TRBD2 (5 bases each). Per germline, CDR1 SGHRS and CDR2 YFSETQ. The CDR3 runs to 17 residues. Trimming took 1 base from V and 7 from J, leaving 21 bases between them. The DNA for the CDR3 is TGCGCCAGCAGCTTGCCATTCGGGGCACTAGGGAGAAATGAGCAGTTCTTC. Translation: CASSLPFGALGRNEQFF.

This clonotype came up a few times. The chain links TRBV7-2 to TRBJ1-5, with D possibly matching TRBD1 (6 bases). The CDR3 length is 15 residues. Trimming removed 5 bases from V and 4 bases from J, with 15 bases in between. The germline V gene encodes CDR1 SGHTA and CDR2 FQGNSA. CDR3 residues: CASSPGDLANQPQHF. In DNA form, the CDR3 reads TGTGCCAGCAGCCCAGGGGACCTCGCGAATCAGCCCCAGCATTTT.

The chain combines TRBV28 with TRBJ2-3; TRBD1 agrees at 10 bases. The CDR3 runs to 17 residues. The V segment lost 7 bases and the J segment 7 bases; nucleotides outside the gene matches: 17. Germline CDR1 and CDR2: MDHEN and SYDVKM. This CDR3 is CASKKPGTGAQRYTQYF. DNA for the CDR3: TGTGCCAGCAAAAAACCCGGGACAGGGGCTCAAAGGTATACGCAGTATTTT.

The chain links TRBV2 to TRBJ1-5, with D possibly being TRBD1 (6 bases). Germline V gene lookup returns CDR1 SNHLY and CDR2 FYNNEI. The CDR3 has 14 amino acids. Trimming shortened V by 1 base and J by 4 bases, and 8 bases separated the two germline ends. DNA for the CDR3: TGTGCCAGCAGTGAAGGGACAGCAAATCAGCCCCAGCATTTT. Translated, it gives CASSEGTANQPQHF.

This clonotype has only a few counts. V gene TRBV5-6 combines with J gene TRBJ1-2; 8 bases fit TRBD1. V dropped 4 bases and J dropped 5; count of bases not matched to a gene: 4. Germline CDR1 SGHDT, CDR2 YYEEEE. CDR3 size: 13 residues. Here the CDR3 DNA reads TGTGCCAGCAGCCTGACAGGGGCATATGGCTACACCTTC. Translation: CASSLTGAYGYTF.

The rearrangement uses TRBV7-9 and TRBJ2-7; D unclear. V was trimmed by 1 base and J by 3 bases, leaving 13 bases between them. Germline loops: CDR1 SEHNR, CDR2 FQNEAQ (reference sequence). This CDR3 is 15 amino acids long. The CDR3 coding sequence is TGTGCCAGCAGCTTAGTGGCTGGGCAGAGCTACGAGCAGTACTTC. This encodes CASSLVAGQSYEQYF.

The V and J genes are TRBV7-3 and TRBJ2-7, with D perhaps TRBD1 (6 bases). This CDR3 comprises 13 residues. Germline V gives CDR1 SGHTA, CDR2 FQGTGA. Between the trimmed V and J ends, which lost 5 bases and 12 bases, there was a span of 20 bases. CDR3 sequence reads: CASSGKPGQSLYF. In nucleotides, the CDR3 is TGTGCCAGCAGCGGGAAACCCGGACAGTCGCTGTACTTC.

The V gene is TRBV5-1, the J gene TRBJ1-3, with 7 bases lining up with TRBD1. J lost 5 bases, V lost 4 bases, and 12 bases had no gene match. Germline loops: CDR1 SGHRS, CDR2 YFSETQ. The CDR3 has 16 residues. CDR3 residues: CASSTSHGTARNTIYF. The CDR3 DNA follows: TGCGCCAGCAGCACCTCTCATGGGACAGCCAGAAACACCATATATTTT.

This clonotype has just a few counts. With a much larger clone just one base away, this may be a read error. The missing conserved phenylalanine or tryptophan at the end of this CDR3 makes a read error likely. This chain connects TRBV6-5 to TRBJ2-2; 9 positions match TRBD1. Germline loops: CDR1 MNHEY, CDR2 SVGAGI. Trimming took 4 bases from V and 9 from J; bases not matched to a gene: 6. The CDR3 is 14 amino acids. The DNA for the CDR3 is TGTGCCAGCAGTTCCGGGACAGGGTTACGGGAGCTGTTTCTT. It translates to CASSSGTGLRELFL.

This clonotype was detected many times. The chain employs TRBV5-1 and TRBJ2-1, with D tentatively TRBD1 or TRBD2 (5 bases each). Germline CDR1 SGHRS, CDR2 YFSETQ. The length of the CDR3 is 14 residues. Trimming stripped 4 bases from V and 4 bases from J, with 12 bases between. CDR3 DNA: TGCGCCAGCAGCCCTGGGACGGAATACAATGAGCAGTTCTTC. Amino acids: CASSPGTEYNEQFF. The whole variable domain, remainder taken from reference TRBV5-1 and TRBJ2-1, is KAGVTQTPRYLIKTRGQQVTLSCSPISGHRSVSWYQQTPGQGLQFLFEYFSETQRNKGNFPGRFSGRQFSNSRSEMNVSTLELGDSALYLCASSPGTEYNEQFFGPGTRLTVL.

This chain joins TRBV5-6 and TRBJ2-1; D is unresolved. The CDR3 runs 14 residues. V lost 2 bases and J lost 8, with 14 bases in between. Germline V gene data show CDR1 as SGHDT and CDR2 as YYEEEE. CDR3 region: CASSFFATQDEQFF. The CDR3 DNA sequence: TGTGCCAGCAGCTTCTTTGCCACCCAGGATGAGCAGTTCTTC. Filled out from reference TRBV5-6 and TRBJ2-1, the complete variable domain reads DAGVTQSPTHLIKTRGQQVTLRCSPKSGHDTVSWYQQALGQGPQFIFQYYEEEERQRGNFPDRFSGHQFPNYSSELNVNALLLGDSALYLCASSFFATQDEQFFGPGTRLTVL.

This clonotype was seen a handful of times. This sequence joins TRBV9 and TRBJ1-1; D not certain. The CDR3 consists of 15 residues. Germline CDR1 reads SGDLS; CDR2 reads YYNGEE. V was pared by 3 bases and J by 8 bases, with 20 bases between. CDR3 amino acids: CASSGNPGWGGEAFF. CDR3 nucleotide sequence: TGTGCCAGCAGCGGAAACCCCGGGTGGGGAGGAGAAGCTTTCTTT.

This clonotype was seen more than once but under ten times. This chain links TRBV18 with TRBJ2-7, with D maybe TRBD2 (5 bases). CDR1 KGHSH and CDR2 LQKENI come from the germline V gene. Trimming took off 3 bases at V and 3 bases at J, with 9 bases between the two ends. The CDR3 loop spans 13 amino acids. The chain's CDR3 is CASSPSDYYEQYF. CDR3 nucleotides: TGTGCCAGCTCACCGAGCGACTACTACGAGCAGTACTTC.

This clonotype was seen many times. This sequence joins TRBV20-1 and TRBJ1-2; no firm D call. The V end was cut by 4 bases, the J end by 4 bases, with 10 bases between. Germline V gene lookup returns CDR1 DFQATT and CDR2 SNEGSKA (reference sequence). The CDR3 runs to 12 residues. CDR3 protein: CSAILRFYGYTF. The CDR3 DNA reads as TGCAGTGCTATTCTAAGGTTCTATGGCTACACCTTC.

The gene calls are TRBV7-6 and TRBJ1-1, with D uncertain. The CDR3 has 15 residues. Germline CDR1 reads SGHVS; CDR2 reads FNYEAQ. The V end lost 0 bases, the J end lost 0 bases, and 8 bases lay between the germline ends. This chain's CDR3 is CASSLAGVLNTEAFF. The CDR3 nucleotides read TGTGCCAGCAGCTTAGCTGGTGTCCTGAACACTGAAGCTTTCTTT.

The V gene is TRBV6-2 or TRBV6-3, the J gene TRBJ2-3; weak D call: TRBD1 (5 bases). The V gene lost 11 bases and the J gene lost 0 bases, with 12 bases spanning the gap. The germline V gene has CDR1 MNHEY and CDR2 SVGEGT. The CDR3 spans 13 residues. The CDR3 DNA follows: TGTGCCCACCGACAGCCTAGCACAGATACGCAGTATTTT. Amino acid sequence: CAHRQPSTDTQYF.

In this sample, this clonotype turned up many times. This rearrangement joins TRBV7-2 to TRBJ2-3, with 7 bases identical to TRBD2. The ends lost 1 base at V and 2 bases at J; junction bases unmatched: 3. The CDR3 covers 15 residues. Germline CDR1 and CDR2: SGHTA and FQGNSA. CDR3 residues: CASSLGLADTDTQYF. As DNA, the CDR3 is TGTGCCAGCAGCTTAGGGCTAGCGGACACAGATACGCAGTATTTT.

This clonotype was observed a handful of times. The chain couples TRBV7-2 to TRBJ2-4, with TRBD1 as a possible D gene (6 bases). The CDR3 length is 16 residues. Germline V lookup: CDR1 SGHTA, CDR2 FQGNSA. V was clipped by 5 bases and J by 4 bases, with 18 bases between them. CDR3 loop: CASSLITGISKNIQYF. CDR3 nucleotide sequence: TGTGCCAGCAGCCTAATTACAGGGATTTCAAAAAACATTCAGTACTTC.

There are a few counts of this clonotype. V usage is TRBV27 and J usage is TRBJ2-3; TRBD2 might be the D (7 bases). CDR3 length: 14 amino acids. V was pared by 3 bases and J by 4 bases, with 11 bases between. Germline CDR1 reads MNHEY; CDR2 reads SMNVEV (reference sequence). The chain's CDR3 is CASSFRGAADTQYF. As DNA, the CDR3 is TGTGCCAGCAGTTTTCGGGGGGCGGCAGATACGCAGTATTTT.

This clonotype was detected a few times. V usage is TRBV2 and J usage is TRBJ2-1; 10 positions match TRBD2. Germline assignment: CDR1 SNHLY and CDR2 FYNNEI. Trimming at V came to 4 bases and at J to 4 bases, leaving 7 bases not matched to a gene. This CDR3 has 16 amino acids. The CDR3: CASSAKGLAAYNEQFF. For the CDR3, the DNA is TGTGCCAGCAGTGCCAAAGGACTAGCGGCATACAATGAGCAGTTCTTC.

The CDR3 reads CSARDLARETNYGYTF. For the CDR3, the DNA is TGCAGTGCTAGAGATCTAGCCCGCGAGACTAACTATGGCTACACCTTC. V is TRBV20-1 and J is TRBJ1-2; D is ambiguous. This CDR3 has 16 residues. V was trimmed by 0 bases and J by 0 bases, leaving 14 bases between them. CDR1 and CDR2 (germline): DFQATT, SNEGSKA (reference sequence).

The chain recombines TRBV5-1 with TRBJ1-1, with TRBD1 matching over 8 bases. V shed 0 bases, J shed 6 bases, and the junction held 7 bases outside the gene matches. This CDR3 has 15 residues. Germline CDR1 SGHRS, CDR2 YFSETQ. CDR3 residues: CASSLAWTGKAEAFF. CDR3 DNA sequence: TGCGCCAGCAGCTTGGCCTGGACAGGGAAAGCTGAAGCTTTCTTT.

This clonotype has only a few counts. CDR3 protein: CATLPRTGGLAEAFF. CDR3 DNA: TGTGCCACCCTACCCCGGACAGGTGGCTTGGCTGAAGCTTTCTTT. The rearrangement uses TRBV7-9 and TRBJ1-1, with 7 bases identical to TRBD1. The CDR3 spans 15 residues. From germline, CDR1 is SEHNR and CDR2 FQNEAQ (reference sequence). After removal of 10 bases from V and 6 bases from J, the junction contained 17 bases not matched to a gene.

The chain couples TRBV12-3 or TRBV12-4 to TRBJ1-1; D remains unclear. V was clipped by 7 bases and J by 3 bases, with 12 bases between them. This CDR3 region has 13 residues. The CDR3 nucleotides are TGTGCCAGCACCTTAGATCGGTACACTGAAGCTTTCTTT. It encodes CASTLDRYTEAFF.

This clonotype has a handful of counts. This chain uses TRBV28 with TRBJ1-3, with TRBD1 as a possible D gene (5 bases). Trimming pared 5 bases from V and 3 bases from J, leaving 17 bases between. Germline assignment: CDR1 MDHEN and CDR2 SYDVKM. There are 16 residues in the CDR3. The CDR3 bases are TGTGCCAGCAGTGTTGCCGGGACTCTAAATGGAAACACCATATATTTT. Its protein is CASSVAGTLNGNTIYF.